Listed below are T cell receptor beta chains from one sample, sequenced in a study of human T cells and chemical hapten exposure. From the RACE reads, TCRdb called clonotypes with MiXCR, one entry per CDR3 protein. In the table there are roughly 86,000 distinct CDR3 sequences, approximately 10% of which are singletons. Sample: whole blood, taken in connection with sensitization to the hapten diphenylcyclopropenone (DPC). These receptors were taken from a man aged 35 to 55 with alopecia areata. Some clones in this sample may be carry-over from other donors' samples. Each CDR3 is given without its conserved first and last residue. Fields, in order: V gene, J gene, CDR3 protein.

TRBV10-3	TRBJ2-4	AIKDTENIQY
TRBV7-8	TRBJ2-7	ASSPGLREQY
TRBV5-4	TRBJ2-5	ASSLKGGRLAGETQY
TRBV6-2/TRBV6-3	TRBJ2-1	ASSRRVDEQF
TRBV7-2	TRBJ2-1	ASSWPGQGARNEQF
TRBV4-2	TRBJ2-3	ASSQVGTSEATDTQY
TRBV30	TRBJ2-1	AWSVRRDGEQF
TRBV6-4	TRBJ1-5	ASNPAGGDQPQH
TRBV7-9	TRBJ2-2	AKRIPNTGELF
TRBV7-9	TRBJ2-3	ASGSPGLSSTDTQY
TRBV10-3	TRBJ2-5	AIRQGETQY
TRBV21-1	TRBJ1-5	ATLSDTSNQPQH
TRBV6-5	TRBJ2-7	ASSYPTSGRGEQY
TRBV12-3/TRBV12-4	TRBJ1-5	ASSFLGGNQPQH
TRBV12-3/TRBV12-4	TRBJ2-1	ASSSGTSGRIEQF